These 26 T cell receptor beta chains share one sample of origin, sequenced in a study of response to subunit inactivated influenza vaccine. TCRdb called the RT-PCR reads again in MiXCR, with one record for every CDR3 protein. The profile covers hundreds of thousands of distinct CDR3 sequences, with approximately 15% appearing a single time and around 6.5% taken by the ten largest. Sequencing used PBMCs from blood, obtained 14 to 15 days before vaccination. These receptors all stem from a middle-aged man who received an inactivated influenza vaccine.

The J gene is TRBJ1-2, the V gene TRBV20-1, with 7 positions matching TRBD1. The trim removed 2 bases at V and 2 bases at J, leaving 5 bases unmatched. Germline V lookup: CDR1 DFQATT, CDR2 SNEGSKA (reference sequence). This CDR3 region has 14 residues. The CDR3 loop reads CSARPGQTNYGYTF. CDR3 nucleotide sequence: TGCAGTGCTAGACCGGGACAGACGAACTATGGCTACACCTTC.

This clonotype has a count of ten or more. The genes are TRBV28 and TRBJ2-1, with TRBD2 as a possible D gene (5 bases). Trimming took off 2 bases at V and 4 bases at J, with 18 bases between the two ends. Germline V CDR1 and CDR2: MDHEN, SYDVKM. CDR3 size: 17 residues. The CDR3 spells CASSLPRTHRGYNEQFF. CDR3 DNA sequence: TGTGCCAGCAGTTTACCCCGGACCCATCGGGGTTACAATGAGCAGTTCTTC.

The chain links TRBV7-9 to TRBJ2-7; a possible D gene is TRBD2 (5 bases). V was trimmed by 5 bases and J by 4 bases, leaving 18 bases between them. CDR3 size: 15 residues. CDR1 is SEHNR and CDR2 is FQNEAQ in the germline V gene (reference sequence). CDR3 coding DNA: TGTGCCAGCAGCCCAAGCGGTCCTTCTCCGTACGAGCAGTACTTC. It translates to CASSPSGPSPYEQYF.

The chain uses TRBV9 and TRBJ2-4; a possible D gene is TRBD2 (6 bases). CDR3 size: 16 residues. Germline CDR1 is SGDLS and CDR2 is YYNGEE. Trimming took off 0 bases at V and 5 bases at J, with 15 bases between the two ends. The CDR3 region is CASSVESGVGQNIQYF. The CDR3 nucleotides read TGTGCCAGCAGCGTAGAGTCGGGAGTGGGTCAAAACATTCAGTACTTC.

This clonotype was seen at least ten times. The chain recombines TRBV10-3 with TRBJ1-2; a possible D gene is TRBD1 (5 bases). This CDR3 has 12 residues. V was trimmed by 5 bases and J by 3 bases, leaving 7 bases between them. Germline V gene sequence: CDR1 ENHRY, CDR2 SYGVKD. CDR3 coding DNA: TGTGCCATCAGTCGGGGGGACTATGGCTACACCTTC. Amino acid sequence: CAISRGDYGYTF.

This clonotype was recorded at least ten times. The rearrangement links TRBV20-1 to TRBJ2-7, with TRBD2 matching 12 bases. Germline V CDR1 and CDR2: DFQATT, SNEGSKA (reference sequence). Trimming took 4 bases from V and 7 from J; bases not matched to a gene: 5. The length of the CDR3 is 13 residues. The CDR3 here is CSAIPSGRGEQYF. The DNA of the CDR3 is TGCAGTGCTATACCTAGCGGGAGGGGTGAGCAGTACTTC.

This clonotype has just a few counts. The chain couples TRBV28 to TRBJ2-1; possible D gene TRBD2, 5 bases. Germline V lookup: CDR1 MDHEN, CDR2 SYDVKM. The CDR3 totals 11 residues. Trimming removed 5 bases from V and 10 bases from J, with 9 bases in between. CDR3 sequence reads: CASSQQREQFF. In DNA, the CDR3 is TGTGCCAGCAGTCAACAGCGGGAGCAGTTCTTC.

J is TRBJ2-5 and V is TRBV28, with D possibly TRBD1 on 6 matching bases. In germline, CDR1 is MDHEN, CDR2 SYDVKM. The CDR3 totals 14 residues. V lost 5 bases and J lost 6, with 16 bases in between. The CDR3 loop is CASSKPGVGQTQYF. The CDR3 bases are TGTGCCAGCAGTAAGCCAGGGGTGGGACAGACCCAGTACTTC. Using reference TRBV28 and TRBJ2-5 for the parts outside the CDR3, the full variable domain is DVKVTQSSRYLVKRTGEKVFLECVQDMDHENMFWYRQDPGLGLRLIYFSYDVKMKEKGDIPEGYSVSREKKERFSLILESASTNQTSMYLCASSKPGVGQTQYFGPGTRLLVL.

Points on this clonotype: Its ends do not fully match the called genes, so a read error is possible. The chain couples TRBV3-1 to TRBJ1-5; possible D gene TRBD1, 5 bases. This CDR3 comprises 11 residues. Germline V CDR1 and CDR2: LGHDT, YNNKEL (reference sequence). The CDR3 DNA follows: TGTGCCGGCAGCCAAGGGGACTCCCAGCATTTT. It is translated as CAGSQGDSQHF.

J is TRBJ2-7 and V is TRBV6-5; no clear D gene. V was trimmed by 6 bases and J by 2 bases, leaving 8 bases between them. The CDR3 extends over 12 amino acids. Germline V gene lookup returns CDR1 MNHEY and CDR2 SVGAGI. Here the CDR3 DNA reads TGTGCCAGCAGAGGTTTTGCCTACGAGCAGTACTTC. This codes for CASRGFAYEQYF.

This clonotype was seen a handful of times. The chain links TRBV29-1 to TRBJ2-2; TRBD1 matches at 8 bases. CDR1 is SQVTM, CDR2 ANQGSEA, per germline. The CDR3 contains 14 residues. V gave up 7 bases and J gave up 4 bases; unmatched junction bases: 8. CDR3 sequence reads: CSARTGRLTGELFF. The CDR3 nucleotides are TGCAGCGCTAGGACAGGGCGTCTCACCGGGGAGCTGTTTTTT.

The V call is TRBV4-3, the J call TRBJ2-3; D gene ambiguous. Germline CDR1 reads LGHNA; CDR2 reads YSLEER. V was clipped by 0 bases and J by 0 bases, with 13 bases between them. CDR3 length: 17 amino acids. The CDR3 sequence: CASSQDHSLASTDTQYF. DNA for the CDR3: TGCGCCAGCAGCCAAGATCACTCCCTCGCTAGCACAGATACGCAGTATTTT.

This rearrangement joins TRBV19 to TRBJ2-1; D is perhaps TRBD1 (6 bases). This CDR3 is 13 amino acids long. CDR1 LNHDA and CDR2 SQIVND come from the germline V gene (reference sequence). V gave up 9 bases and J gave up 9 bases, with 18 bases separating them. The CDR3, as DNA: TGTGCCAGCTCCGGGTTTTCCAGGGGTGAGCAGTTCTTC. It yields the protein CASSGFSRGEQFF.

This chain joins TRBV7-9 and TRBJ2-5; D is unresolved. Germline lookup yields CDR1 SEHNR and CDR2 FQNEAQ (reference sequence). With 5 bases removed from V and 5 bases from J, the gap between germline ends came to 12 bases. CDR3 length equals 13 residues. The CDR3 sequence: CASSTGPSETQYF. For the CDR3, the DNA is TGTGCCAGCAGCACCGGGCCCTCGGAGACCCAGTACTTC.

The J gene is TRBJ2-2, the V gene TRBV11-3; D may match TRBD1 or TRBD2 (5 bases each). CDR3 length: 13 residues. The germline V and J ends were trimmed by 3 bases and 7 bases, with 9 bases remaining between them. CDR1 is SGHNT, CDR2 YENEEA, per germline. The CDR3 coding sequence is TGTGCCAGCAGCTTGTGGGGGAACGGGGAGCTGTTTTTT. It translates to CASSLWGNGELFF. The whole variable domain, filled in from reference TRBV11-3 and TRBJ2-2, reads EAGVVQSPRYKIIEKKQPVAFWCNPISGHNTLYWYLQNLGQGPELLIRYENEEAVDDSQLPKDRFSAERLKGVDSTLKIQPAELGDSAVYLCASSLWGNGELFFGEGSRLTVL.

This chain links TRBV9 with TRBJ2-7; 11 positions agree with TRBD2. Trimming cost V 3 bases and J 4 bases; bases outside gene matches: 6. The CDR3 consists of 15 residues. Per germline, CDR1 SGDLS and CDR2 YYNGEE. CDR3 coding DNA: TGTGCCAGCAGCGAGGGGACTAGCGGATATTACGAGCAGTACTTC. It is translated as CASSEGTSGYYEQYF.

This clonotype was recorded at least ten times. The V call is TRBV28, the J call TRBJ1-6, with D perhaps matching TRBD1 (6 bases). The V and J ends lost 4 bases and 7 bases respectively, with 20 bases between them. The germline CDR1 and CDR2 sequences are MDHEN and SYDVKM. The CDR3 is 17 residues long. The CDR3 region is CASSSPSGGGRNSPLHF. In DNA, the CDR3 is TGTGCCAGCAGTTCCCCATCGGGAGGGGGACGGAATTCACCCCTCCACTTT. Full variable domain (missing parts from reference TRBV28 and TRBJ1-6): DVKVTQSSRYLVKRTGEKVFLECVQDMDHENMFWYRQDPGLGLRLIYFSYDVKMKEKGDIPEGYSVSREKKERFSLILESASTNQTSMYLCASSSPSGGGRNSPLHFGNGTRLTVT.

The chain recombines TRBV10-3 with TRBJ2-2; weak D call: TRBD1 (6 bases). The CDR3 is made up of 16 amino acids. In germline, CDR1 is ENHRY, CDR2 SYGVKD. Trimming took off 3 bases at V and 1 base at J, with 12 bases between the two ends. CDR3 sequence reads: CAISDGKTGNTGELFF. CDR3 DNA sequence: TGTGCCATCAGTGACGGGAAGACAGGGAACACCGGGGAGCTGTTTTTT.

V usage is TRBV10-3 and J usage is TRBJ2-3; unclear D gene. CDR3 length: 13 amino acids. With 10 bases removed from V and 1 base from J, the gap between germline ends came to 12 bases. CDR1 is ENHRY and CDR2 is SYGVKD in the germline V gene. This chain's CDR3 is CATNWAGTDTQYF. CDR3 coding DNA: TGTGCCACCAATTGGGCCGGCACAGATACGCAGTATTTT.

The chain has TRBV4-3 and TRBJ2-1, with D unresolved. The CDR3 is made up of 13 amino acids. In germline, CDR1 is LGHNA, CDR2 YSLEER. Trimming left V 3 bases short and J 15 bases short, with 18 bases between. CDR3 protein: CASSQQRAWGLFF. CDR3 DNA: TGCGCCAGCAGCCAGCAAAGGGCGTGGGGTCTGTTCTTC.

This clonotype turned up a few times. The V and J genes are TRBV29-1 and TRBJ2-7; tentatively, D is TRBD2 (5 bases). V lost 2 bases to trimming and J lost 6 bases, with 11 bases between them. Germline V gives CDR1 SQVTM, CDR2 ANQGSEA. The CDR3 consists of 12 residues. The CDR3 loop reads CSVEFLAGEQYF. Written as DNA, the CDR3 is TGCAGCGTTGAATTCCTAGCAGGCGAGCAGTACTTC.

The chain carries TRBV28 and TRBJ2-1; TRBD2 matches 9 bases. The CDR3 extends over 15 amino acids. Trimming took 8 bases from V and 5 from J; bases not matched to a gene: 10. Germline V gene lookup returns CDR1 MDHEN and CDR2 SYDVKM. The DNA for the CDR3 is TGTGCCAGCGGCGGGAGGGCCGAGGTAAACAATGAGCAGTTCTTC. It codes for CASGGRAEVNNEQFF.

For the CDR3, the DNA is TGTGCCAGCAGAGCTCCGGGACAGGGACCTACCGGGGAGCTGTTTTTT. Its translation is CASRAPGQGPTGELFF. The V call is TRBV14, the J call TRBJ2-2; 9 bases match TRBD1. Germline CDR1 SGHDN, CDR2 FVKESK. The CDR3 covers 16 residues. With V trimmed by 6 bases and J by 5 bases, 10 bases remained unmatched.

This clonotype was detected only a few times. This chain joins TRBV25-1 and TRBJ2-7; maybe TRBD1 (7 bases). The V gene lost 3 bases and the J gene lost 5 bases, with 17 bases spanning the gap. Per germline, CDR1 MGHDK and CDR2 SYGVNS. The CDR3 runs 15 residues. For the CDR3, the DNA is TGTGCCAGCAGTGACGGGGGCAGGGGGGTCAACGAGCAGTACTTC. Protein sequence: CASSDGGRGVNEQYF.

CDR3 coding DNA: TGTGCCAGCAGTTACTTCGGCGACTACGAGCAGTACTTC. It translates to CASSYFGDYEQYF. The V and J genes are TRBV6-5 and TRBJ2-7; D remains unclear. The CDR3 runs to 13 residues. Per germline, CDR1 MNHEY and CDR2 SVGAGI. The germline V and J ends were trimmed by 1 base and 3 bases, with 7 bases remaining between them.

This clonotype has more than one count but fewer than ten. The V gene is TRBV30, the J gene TRBJ2-4, with D perhaps TRBD1 or TRBD2 (6 bases each). CDR3 length: 16 amino acids. The germline V and J ends were trimmed by 5 bases and 0 bases, with 17 bases remaining between them. The V gene's germline CDR1 is GTSNPN and CDR2 SVGIG (reference sequence). CDR3 DNA: TGTGCCTGGGGGTCCGGGGGCAGATTAGCCAAAAACATTCAGTACTTC. Its translation is CAWGSGGRLAKNIQYF. Using reference TRBV30 and TRBJ2-4 for the parts outside the CDR3, the full variable domain is SQTIHQWPATLVQPVGSPLSLECTVEGTSNPNLYWYRQAAGRGLQLLFYSVGIGQISSEVPQNLSASRPQDRQFILSSKKLLLSDSGFYLCAWGSGGRLAKNIQYFGAGTRLSVL.